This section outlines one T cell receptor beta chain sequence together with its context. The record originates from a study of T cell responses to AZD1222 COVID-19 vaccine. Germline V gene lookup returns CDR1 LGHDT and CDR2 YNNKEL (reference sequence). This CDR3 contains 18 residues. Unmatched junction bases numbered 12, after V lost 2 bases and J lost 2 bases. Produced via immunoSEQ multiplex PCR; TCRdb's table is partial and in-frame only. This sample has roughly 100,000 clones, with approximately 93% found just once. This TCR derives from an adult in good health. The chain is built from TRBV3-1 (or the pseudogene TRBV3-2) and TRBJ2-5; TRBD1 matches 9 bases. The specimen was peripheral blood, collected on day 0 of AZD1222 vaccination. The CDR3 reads CASSQWDRVGSPQETQYF. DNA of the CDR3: TGTGCCAGCAGCCAATGGGACAGGGTGGGATCCCCGCAAGAGACCCAGTACTTC.